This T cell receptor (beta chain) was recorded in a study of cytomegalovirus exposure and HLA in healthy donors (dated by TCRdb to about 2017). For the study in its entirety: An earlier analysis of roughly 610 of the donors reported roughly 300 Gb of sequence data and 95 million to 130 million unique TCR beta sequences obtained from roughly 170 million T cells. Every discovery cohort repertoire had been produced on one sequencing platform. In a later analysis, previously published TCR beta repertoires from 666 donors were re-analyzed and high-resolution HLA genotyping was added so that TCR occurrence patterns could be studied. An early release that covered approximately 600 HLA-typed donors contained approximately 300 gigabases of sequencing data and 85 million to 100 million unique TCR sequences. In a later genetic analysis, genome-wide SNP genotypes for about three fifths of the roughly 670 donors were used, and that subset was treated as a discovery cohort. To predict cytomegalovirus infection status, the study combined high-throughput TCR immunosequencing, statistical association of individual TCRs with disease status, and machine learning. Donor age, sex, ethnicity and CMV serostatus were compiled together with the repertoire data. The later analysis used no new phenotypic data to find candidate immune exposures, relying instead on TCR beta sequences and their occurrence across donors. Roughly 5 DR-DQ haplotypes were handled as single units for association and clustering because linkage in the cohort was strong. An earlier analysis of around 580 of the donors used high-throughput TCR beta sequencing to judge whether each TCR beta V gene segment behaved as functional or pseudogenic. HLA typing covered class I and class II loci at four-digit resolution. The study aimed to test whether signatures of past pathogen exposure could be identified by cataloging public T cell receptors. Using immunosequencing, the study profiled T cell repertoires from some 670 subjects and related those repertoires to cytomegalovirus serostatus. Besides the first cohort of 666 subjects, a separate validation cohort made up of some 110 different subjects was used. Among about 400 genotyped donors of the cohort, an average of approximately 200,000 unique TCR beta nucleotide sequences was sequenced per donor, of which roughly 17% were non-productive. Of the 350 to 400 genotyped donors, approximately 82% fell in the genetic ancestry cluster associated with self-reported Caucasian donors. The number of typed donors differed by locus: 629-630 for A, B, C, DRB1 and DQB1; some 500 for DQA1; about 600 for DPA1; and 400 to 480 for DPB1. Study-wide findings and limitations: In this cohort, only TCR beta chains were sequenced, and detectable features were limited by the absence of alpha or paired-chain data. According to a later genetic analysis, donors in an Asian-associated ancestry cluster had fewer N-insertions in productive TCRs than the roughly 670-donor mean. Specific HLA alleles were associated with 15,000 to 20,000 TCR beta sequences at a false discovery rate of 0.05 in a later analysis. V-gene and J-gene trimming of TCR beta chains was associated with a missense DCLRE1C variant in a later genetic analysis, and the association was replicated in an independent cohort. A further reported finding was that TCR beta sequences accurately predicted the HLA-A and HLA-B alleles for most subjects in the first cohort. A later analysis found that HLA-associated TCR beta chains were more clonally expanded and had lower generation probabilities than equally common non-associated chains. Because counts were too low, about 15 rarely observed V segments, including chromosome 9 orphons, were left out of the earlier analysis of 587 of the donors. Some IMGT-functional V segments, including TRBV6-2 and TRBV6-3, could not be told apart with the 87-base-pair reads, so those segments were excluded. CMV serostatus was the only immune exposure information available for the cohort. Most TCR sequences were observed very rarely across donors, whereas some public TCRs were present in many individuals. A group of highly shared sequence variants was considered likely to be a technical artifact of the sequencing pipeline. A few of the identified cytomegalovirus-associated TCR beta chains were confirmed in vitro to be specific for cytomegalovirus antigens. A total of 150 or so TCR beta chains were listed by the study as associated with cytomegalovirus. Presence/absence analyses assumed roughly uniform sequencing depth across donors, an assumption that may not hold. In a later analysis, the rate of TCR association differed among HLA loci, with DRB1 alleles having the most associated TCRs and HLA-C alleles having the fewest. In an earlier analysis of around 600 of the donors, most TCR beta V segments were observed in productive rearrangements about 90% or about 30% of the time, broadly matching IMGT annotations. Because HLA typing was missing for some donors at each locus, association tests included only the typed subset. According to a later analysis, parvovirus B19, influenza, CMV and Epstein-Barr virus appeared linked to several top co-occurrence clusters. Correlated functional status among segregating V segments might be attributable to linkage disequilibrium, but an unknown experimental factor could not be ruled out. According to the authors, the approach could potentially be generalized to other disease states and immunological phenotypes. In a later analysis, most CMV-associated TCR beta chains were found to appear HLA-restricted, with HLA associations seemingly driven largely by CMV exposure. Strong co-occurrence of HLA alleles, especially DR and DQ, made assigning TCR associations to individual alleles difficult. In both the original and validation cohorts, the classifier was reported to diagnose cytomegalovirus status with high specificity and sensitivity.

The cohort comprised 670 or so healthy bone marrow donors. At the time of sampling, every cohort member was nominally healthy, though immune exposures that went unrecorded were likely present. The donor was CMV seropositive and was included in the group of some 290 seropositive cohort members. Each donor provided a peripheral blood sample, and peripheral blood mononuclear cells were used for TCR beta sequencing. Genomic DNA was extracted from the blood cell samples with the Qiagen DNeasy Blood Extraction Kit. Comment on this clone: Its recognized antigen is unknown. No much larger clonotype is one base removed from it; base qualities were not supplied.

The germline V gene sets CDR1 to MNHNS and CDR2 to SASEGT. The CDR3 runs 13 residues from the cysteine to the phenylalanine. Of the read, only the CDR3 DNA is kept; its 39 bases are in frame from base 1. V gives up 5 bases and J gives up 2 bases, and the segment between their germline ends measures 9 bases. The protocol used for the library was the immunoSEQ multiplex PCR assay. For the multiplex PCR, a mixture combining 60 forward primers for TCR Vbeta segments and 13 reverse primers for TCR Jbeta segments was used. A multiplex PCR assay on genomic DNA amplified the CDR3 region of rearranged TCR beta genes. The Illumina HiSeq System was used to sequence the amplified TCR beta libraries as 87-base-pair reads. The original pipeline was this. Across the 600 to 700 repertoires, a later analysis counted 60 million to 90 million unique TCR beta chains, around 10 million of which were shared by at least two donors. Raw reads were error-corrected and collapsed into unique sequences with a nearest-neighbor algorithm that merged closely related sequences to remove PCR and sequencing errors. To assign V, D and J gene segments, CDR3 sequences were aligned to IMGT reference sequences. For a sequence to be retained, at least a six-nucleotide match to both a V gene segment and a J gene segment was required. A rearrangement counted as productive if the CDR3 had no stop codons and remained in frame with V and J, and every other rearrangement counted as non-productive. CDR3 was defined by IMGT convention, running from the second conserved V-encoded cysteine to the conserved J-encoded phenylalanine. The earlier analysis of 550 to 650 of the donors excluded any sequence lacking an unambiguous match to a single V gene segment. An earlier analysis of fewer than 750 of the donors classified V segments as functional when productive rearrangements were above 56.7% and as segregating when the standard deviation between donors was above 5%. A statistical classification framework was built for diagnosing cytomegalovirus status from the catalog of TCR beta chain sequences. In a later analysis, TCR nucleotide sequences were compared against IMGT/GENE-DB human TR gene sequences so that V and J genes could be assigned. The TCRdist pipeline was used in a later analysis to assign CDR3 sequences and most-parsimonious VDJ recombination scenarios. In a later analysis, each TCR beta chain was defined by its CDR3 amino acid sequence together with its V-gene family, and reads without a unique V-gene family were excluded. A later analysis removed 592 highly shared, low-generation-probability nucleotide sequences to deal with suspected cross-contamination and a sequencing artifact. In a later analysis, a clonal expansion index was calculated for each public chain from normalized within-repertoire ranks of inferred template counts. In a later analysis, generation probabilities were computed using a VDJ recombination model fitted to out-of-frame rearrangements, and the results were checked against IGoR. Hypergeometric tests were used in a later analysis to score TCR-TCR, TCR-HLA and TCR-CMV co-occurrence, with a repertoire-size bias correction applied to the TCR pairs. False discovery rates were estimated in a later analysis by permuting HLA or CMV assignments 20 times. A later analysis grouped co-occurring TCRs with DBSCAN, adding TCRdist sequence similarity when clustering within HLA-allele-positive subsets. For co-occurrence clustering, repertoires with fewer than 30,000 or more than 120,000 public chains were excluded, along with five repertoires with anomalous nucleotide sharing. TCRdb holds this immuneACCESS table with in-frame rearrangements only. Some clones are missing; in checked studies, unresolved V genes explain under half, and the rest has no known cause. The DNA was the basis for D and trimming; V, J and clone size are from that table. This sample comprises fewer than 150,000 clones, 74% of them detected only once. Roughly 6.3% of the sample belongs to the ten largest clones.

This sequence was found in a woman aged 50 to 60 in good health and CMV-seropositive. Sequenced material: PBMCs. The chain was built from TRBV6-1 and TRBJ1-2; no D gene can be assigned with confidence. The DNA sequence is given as TGTGCCAGCAGTCGGGTCCAAAACTATGGCTACACCTTC. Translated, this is CASSRVQNYGYTF.